This is a list of T cell receptor beta chains from one sample in a study of cytomegalovirus exposure and HLA in healthy donors. Repertoires were generated with immunoSEQ multiplex PCR, while TCRdb's copy carries only in-frame clones and drops some. Among about 160,000 clones listed, 84% were seen once. Input material: PBMCs. The receptors come from a man aged 18 to 29 in good health and CMV-seronegative. Each CDR3 is given with its conserved first and last residue. D genes are given only for firm matches. Clone size is not always given. Where it is, it says once, few, many or a class for expanded clones.

TRBJ2-1	TRBV7-2	NA	TRBD2	TGTGCCAGCAGCCCGGGACTAGCGGGCTTCAATGAGCAGTTCTTC	CASSPGLAGFNEQFF
TRBJ2-2	TRBV9	NA	NA	TGTGCCAGCAGCCCCGTAGGAGGGGCTGTTACCGGGGAGCTGTTTTTT	CASSPVGGAVTGELFF
TRBJ1-2	TRBV5-1	NA	NA	TGCGCCAGCAGCTTAGGCGGGGGCAGAGACTATGGCTACACCTTC	CASSLGGGRDYGYTF
TRBJ2-4	TRBV7-2	NA	TRBD1	TGTGCCAGCAGCTTTGTTAACAGGGGAAACATTCAGTACTTC	CASSFVNRGNIQYF
TRBJ2-7	TRBV7-8	NA	NA	TGTGCCAGCAGCTTAGGCGGGTACGACCTCACCTACGAGCAGTACTTC	CASSLGGYDLTYEQYF
TRBJ1-2	TRBV5-5	NA	NA	TGTGCCAGCAGCTCCCAAGGCCAGCGCGAAGATGGCTACACCTTC	CASSSQGQREDGYTF
TRBJ2-7	TRBV4-3	NA	TRBD1	TGCGCCAGCAGCGCGGACAGGGGGTGGTACGAGCAGTACTTC	CASSADRGWYEQYF
TRBJ2-5	TRBV27	NA	NA	TGTGCCAGCAGTTTAGACTGGGGCCAGGGAGAGACCCAGTACTTC	CASSLDWGQGETQYF
TRBJ2-3	TRBV9	NA	TRBD2	TGTGCCAGCAGCCCCACCCTAGCGGGCACAGATACGCAGTATTTT	CASSPTLAGTDTQYF
TRBJ1-1	TRBV7-8	few	TRBD1	TGTGCCAGCAGATTAACTACAGGGGGTTCGAACACTGAAGCTTTCTTT	CASRLTTGGSNTEAFF
TRBJ2-2	TRBV19	NA	NA	TGTGCCAGTAGTAATGCCGAGGGCAGATACACCGGGGAGCTGTTTTTT	CASSNAEGRYTGELFF
TRBJ2-1	TRBV7-8	NA	TRBD2	TGTGCCAGCAGCCCCCAAGCGGGAGGTAGTAATGAGCAGTTCTTC	CASSPQAGGSNEQFF
TRBJ1-5	TRBV28	NA	NA	TGTGCCAGCAGTTTGAGGGCTCTTAATCAGCCCCAGCATTTT	CASSLRALNQPQHF
TRBJ1-2	TRBV6-6	NA	NA	TGTGCCAGCAGTTACTCGGGGGGGCAAAATCCACGTTACACCTTC	CASSYSGGQNPRYTF
TRBJ1-4	TRBV9	NA	NA	TGTGCCAGCAGCCCAATACAGGGAAGTAATGAAAAACTGTTTTTT	CASSPIQGSNEKLFF
TRBJ2-1	TRBV9	NA	TRBD2	TGTGCCAGCAGCCCCTTCGGACTAGCGGGAACTTATGGCGTCCACAATGAGCAGTTCTTC	CASSPFGLAGTYGVHNEQFF
TRBJ1-1	TRBV28	few	NA	TGTGCCAGCAGCCCACCCCTCGGAGGGAACACTGAAGCTTTCTTT	CASSPPLGGNTEAFF
TRBJ2-1	TRBV5-4	NA	TRBD2	TGTGCCAGCAGCTGGAAACTAGCGGGGGAATACAATGAGCAGTTCTTC	CASSWKLAGEYNEQFF
TRBJ2-2	TRBV28	once	NA	TGTGCCAGCAGTCCGAGACTGAACACCGGGGAGCTGTTTTTT	CASSPRLNTGELFF
TRBJ1-4	TRBV5-8	NA	NA	TGTGCCAGCAGCTTGGCCGGGGGTGTATATGAAAAACTGTTTTTT	CASSLAGGVYEKLFF
TRBJ2-5	TRBV7-6	NA	NA	TGTGCCAGCAGCCACCTCTTCGCGGAGGGGGAGACCCAGTACTTC	CASSHLFAEGETQYF
TRBJ2-7	TRBV28	NA	TRBD2	TGTGCCAGCAGTTTGGGGGGGTCGGGCCGAGGAAGGGAGCAGTACTTC	CASSLGGSGRGREQYF
TRBJ2-7	TRBV23-1	NA	NA	TGCGCCAGCACCCCAAGGGGGAGCTCCTACGAGCAGTACTTC	CASTPRGSSYEQYF
TRBJ1-3	TRBV18	NA	TRBD1	TGTGCCAGCTCACCACTAGACAGGGCGGCTGGAAACACCATATATTTT	CASSPLDRAAGNTIYF
TRBJ1-1	TRBV7-9	NA	NA	TGTGCCAGCAGCTTCGCACGGGAGGTGAACACTGAAGCTTTCTTT	CASSFAREVNTEAFF
TRBJ2-4	TRBV7-9	NA	TRBD1	TGTGCCAGCAGCCCCGGGACAGGACTCGCCCAAAACATTCAGTACTTC	CASSPGTGLAQNIQYF
TRBJ1-1	TRBV28	NA	NA	TGTGCCAGCAGTTTAGGAGGTATCAACACTGAAGCTTTCTTT	CASSLGGINTEAFF
TRBJ2-5	TRBV27	NA	TRBD1	TGTGCCAGCAGTTTAGGGACAGGGATCCAAGAGACCCAGTACTTC	CASSLGTGIQETQYF
TRBJ1-1	TRBV2	NA	TRBD1	TGTGCCAGCCAGGTGGACAGGTCCATGAACACTGAAGCTTTCTTT	CASQVDRSMNTEAFF
TRBJ2-5	TRBV7-3	NA	NA	TGTGCCAGCAGCCCCTCGTACCAAGAGACCCAGTACTTC	CASSPSYQETQYF
TRBJ2-1	TRBV27	once	TRBD1	TGTGCCAGCAGCCAGGAGGGGACAGGGTTGGGTGAGCAGTTCTTC	CASSQEGTGLGEQFF
TRBJ2-7	TRBV29-1	NA	TRBD1	TGCAGCGTTTCCATTTCCGGGACAGGGGGCCACGAGCAGTACTTC	CSVSISGTGGHEQYF
TRBJ1-1	TRBV28	NA	NA	TGTGCCAGCAGACCCCCCAGGGCGAACACTGAAGCTTTCTTT	CASRPPRANTEAFF
TRBJ1-1	TRBV7-8	NA	NA	TGTGCCAGCAGCTTAGACCCCAGGGGTCTGAACACTGAAGCTTTCTTT	CASSLDPRGLNTEAFF
TRBJ1-6	TRBV9	few	NA	TGTGCCAGCAGCCCGGGGGGAGATTCACCCCTCCACTTT	CASSPGGDSPLHF
TRBJ1-2	TRBV28	few	NA	TGTGCCAGCAGTCTAACCTCGCGGGGCGCGAACCCCCTTAGTGGCTACACCTTC	CASSLTSRGANPLSGYTF
TRBJ1-5	TRBV6-6	NA	NA	TGTGCCAGCAGTTACTCCAGGGAAAGCAATCAGCCCCAGCATTTT	CASSYSRESNQPQHF
TRBJ2-1	TRBV9	NA	NA	TGTGCCAGCAGCGTAGGCGCGGGGAGCTCCTACAATGAGCAGTTCTTC	CASSVGAGSSYNEQFF
TRBJ2-7	TRBV7-2	NA	NA	TGTGCCAGCAGCCCCCAGGGCGGGGCCGAGCAGTACTTC	CASSPQGGAEQYF
TRBJ2-7	TRBV6-1	NA	TRBD2	TGTGCCAGCAGTGAAGCCCCGGGGGGGCTCCACGAGCAGTACTTC	CASSEAPGGLHEQYF
TRBJ2-2	TRBV5-1	once	NA	TGCGCCAGCAGCTCGGAGCCAATCCTGGACACCGGGGAGCTGTTTTTT	CASSSEPILDTGELFF
TRBJ2-1	TRBV27	NA	TRBD2	TGTGCCAGCAGTTCGGCCTCTGGACTAGTGGGTGAGCAGTTCTTC	CASSSASGLVGEQFF
TRBJ1-4	TRBV11-1	once	NA	TGTGCCAGCAGCTTAAGCGGGGAAAAACTGTTTTTT	CASSLSGEKLFF
TRBJ1-5	TRBV27	NA	TRBD1	TGTGCCAGCGCGGACAGGGGGCAACGCAATCAGCCCCAGCATTTT	CASADRGQRNQPQHF
TRBJ2-7	TRBV28	NA	NA	TGTGCCAGCAGTTCGGGGGAGAGGTCCTACGAGCAGTACTTC	CASSSGERSYEQYF
TRBJ1-2	TRBV4-3	NA	NA	TGCGCCAGCAGCCAAGATCAGGGGAAGAACTATGGCTACACCTTC	CASSQDQGKNYGYTF
TRBJ1-1	TRBV5-6	NA	NA	TGTGCCAGCAGCTTGACGTATGTGCAGACAGCTGGTACTGAAGCTTTCTTT	CASSLTYVQTAGTEAFF
TRBJ2-7	TRBV7-8	NA	TRBD1	TGTGCCAGCAGCTTAGCAGACAGGGTTACCTACGAGCAGTACTTC	CASSLADRVTYEQYF
TRBJ2-7	TRBV18	NA	NA	TGTGCCAGCTCACGTTTTACGGCGGACTCCTACGAGCAGTACTTC	CASSRFTADSYEQYF
TRBJ2-1	TRBV19	NA	TRBD2	TGTGCCAGTAGTAGGAGTTGGCGGGGGGGCTCTTACAATGAGCAGTTCTTC	CASSRSWRGGSYNEQFF
TRBJ2-1	TRBV28	NA	TRBD1	TGTGCCAGCAGTATGTCGCCGGGACAGGGGACGGATGAGCAGTTCTTC	CASSMSPGQGTDEQFF